This T cell receptor beta chain was obtained from a study of T cell responses to AZD1222 COVID-19 vaccine. Findings and caveats of the study: Females outnumbered males among donors, who were mostly white British; clonal diversity was possibly underestimated. The CD4 TCRs associated with vaccination extended across spike and predominated at 160-218 and 743-854.

The CDR3 length is 13 residues. V gave up 4 bases and J gave up 4 bases, with 11 bases separating them. The V gene's germline CDR1 is SGHTS and CDR2 YDEGEE. As concerns this clone: Its target is unknown.

The method was immunoSEQ multiplex PCR; TCRdb's version includes in-frame clones alone and lacks a portion of them. The table records 110,000 to 150,000 clones, roughly 90% of them present only once. Sequences were derived from peripheral blood, sampled 28 days after the second AZD1222 dose. The clonotype was recovered from an adult who received the AZD1222 COVID-19 vaccine. J is TRBJ1-2 and V is TRBV5-8; D gene uncertain. As DNA, the CDR3 is TGTGCCAGCAGCCGGCTGGGGTCCTATGGCTACACCTTC. This encodes CASSRLGSYGYTF.